This TCR beta chain was identified in a study of T-cell memory formation after mild COVID-19. TCRdb ran MiXCR on the 5' RACE reads and lists one entry per CDR3 protein. The sample shows about 110,000 distinct CDR3 sequences, 15% to 20% of them seen only once. The CDR3 covers 13 residues. The V gene lost 5 bases and the J gene lost 4 bases, with 12 bases spanning the gap. Germline V gives CDR1 SGDLS, CDR2 YYNGEE. Study results and caveats: Researchers found some responding clones in pre-infection memory, a sign that cross-reactive memory joined.

Details on this clonotype: The antigen is unknown.

This chain connects TRBV9 to TRBJ1-1; a weak D match, TRBD1 (6 bases). Sequencing was performed on PBMCs or a T cell subset sorted from them (not recorded which). This receptor was taken from a man younger than 35 who had mild COVID-19 (a few samples of this study predate the infection). Cell type and time point are not known. In DNA form, the CDR3 reads TGTGCCAGCAGTGTTAACAGGGCCACTGAAGCTTTCTTT. It codes for CASSVNRATEAFF.